This T cell receptor beta chain was captured in a study of shared clonotypes between healthy human individuals. On the study more broadly: CD4 naive cells filled three plates per donor, CD4 memory three, CD8 naive two and CD8 memory one.

Study-wide findings and caveats: The study's rarefaction showed incomplete sorted-subset sequencing despite large depth. When compared with the clonotypes that were shared by all four sorted-subset donors, the non-shared clonotypes turned out to have lower generation probabilities.

With regard to this clone: Its matching antigen is unknown. Other DNA sequences of this sample code for an identical CDR3.

CD45RO negativity and positive selection for CCR7 defined naive CD8 cells, a population that excluded terminally differentiated effector memory CD45RA+ cells. Running of the assay took place at deep level. Clones were read by immunoSEQ multiplex PCR, and TCRdb kept only the in-frame ones, dropping some. The sample contains about 2.1 million clones, 90% to 95% of which appear only once. Sequencing used naive CD8+ T cells from PBMCs. The source is a man between 18 and 29 years old in good health. Some clones in this sample may be carry-over from other donors' samples.

The CDR3: CASSVEAGTEAFF. CDR3 coding DNA: TGTGCCAGCAGCGTAGAGGCCGGCACTGAAGCTTTCTTT. The V and J genes are TRBV9 and TRBJ1-1; D is unclear. V lost 0 bases, J lost 4 bases, and 7 bases lay in between. This CDR3 has 13 residues. Per the germline V gene, CDR1 is SGDLS and CDR2 is YYNGEE.